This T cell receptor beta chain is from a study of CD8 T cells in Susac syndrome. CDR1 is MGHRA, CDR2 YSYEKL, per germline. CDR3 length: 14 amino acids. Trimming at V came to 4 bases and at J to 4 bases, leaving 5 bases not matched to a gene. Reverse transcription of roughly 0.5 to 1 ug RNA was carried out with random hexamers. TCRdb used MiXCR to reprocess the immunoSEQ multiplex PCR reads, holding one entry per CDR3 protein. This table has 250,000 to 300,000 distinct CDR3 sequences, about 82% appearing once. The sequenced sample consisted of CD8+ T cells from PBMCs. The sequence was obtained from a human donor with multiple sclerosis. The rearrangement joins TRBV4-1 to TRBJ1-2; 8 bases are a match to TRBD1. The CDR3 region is CASSPWTGFYGYTF. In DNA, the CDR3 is TGCGCCAGCAGCCCCTGGACAGGGTTCTATGGCTACACCTTC.